Each of the 25 T cell receptor beta chains below was sequenced from the same sample in a study of T cells in Graves' hyperthyroidism and ophthalmopathy. The TCR beta CDR3 regions underwent amplification using RNA transcripts as the source. A first-round RT-PCR of the TCR CDR3 used the HTBI primer set. TCRdb analysed the multiplex PCR reads with MiXCR anew, one entry per CDR3 protein. The profile shows around 300,000 distinct CDR3 sequences, approximately 20% of them singletons. The sample consisted of blood. These receptors were taken from a man aged 25-45 years with Graves' ophthalmopathy.

This sequence joins TRBV6-2 or TRBV6-3 and TRBJ2-3; TRBD1 agrees at 10 bases. Trimming at V came to 6 bases and at J to 1 base, leaving 4 bases not matched to a gene. This CDR3 spans 15 amino acids. The germline V gene encodes CDR1 MNHEY and CDR2 SVGEGT. Written as DNA, the CDR3 is TGTGCCAGCAGGGGACAGGGGAAGGGCACAGATACGCAGTATTTT. Translating gives CASRGQGKGTDTQYF.

Note on this clonotype: This clone may be a read error of a much larger clone one base away. The rearrangement joins TRBV3-1 to TRBJ2-1; D remains unclear. Germline CDR1 reads LGHDT; CDR2 reads YNNKEL (reference sequence). The CDR3 spans 15 residues. The V and J ends lost 2 bases and 0 bases respectively, with 8 bases between them. CDR3 loop: CASSQSPSSYNEQFF. DNA of the CDR3: TGTGCCAGCAGCCAAAGCCCGAGCTCCTACAATGAGCAGTTCTTC.

The chain links TRBV11-2 to TRBJ2-1; perhaps TRBD2 as D (7 bases). V lost 0 bases to trimming and J lost 3 bases, with 12 bases between them. Germline V lookup: CDR1 SGHAT, CDR2 FQNNGV. The CDR3 sequence is 16 residues long. The CDR3 reads CASSLDGGAVYNEQFF. CDR3 DNA: TGTGCCAGCAGCTTAGATGGGGGGGCAGTCTACAATGAGCAGTTCTTC.

V and J are TRBV15 and TRBJ2-5; 14 nucleotides match TRBD2. Germline loops: CDR1 LNHNV, CDR2 YYDKDF (reference sequence). This CDR3 is 17 amino acids long. The V segment lost 1 base and the J segment 4 bases; nucleotides outside the gene matches: 5. The CDR3 is CATSRGLAGGRSETQYF. The DNA for the CDR3 is TGTGCCACCAGCAGAGGACTAGCGGGAGGGCGTTCAGAGACCCAGTACTTC.

This clonotype turned up a few times. A single base separates this from a much larger clone, so it may be a read error. The CDR3 does not close with the conserved phenylalanine or tryptophan, likely indicating a read error. The chain is built from TRBV11-3 and TRBJ2-2; D remains ambiguous. The CDR3 spans 13 residues. The V gene's germline CDR1 is SGHNT and CDR2 YENEEA. V dropped 2 bases and J dropped 5 bases, with 6 bases sitting between them. The CDR3 here is CASSLSETGELFL. CDR3 coding DNA: TGTGCCAGCAGCTTATCCGAAACCGGGGAGCTGTTTCTT.

This clonotype turned up a few times. The gene calls are TRBV29-1 and TRBJ2-3, with a weak D call TRBD1 (5 bases). The V and J ends lost 4 bases and 6 bases respectively, with 14 bases between them. There are 13 residues in the CDR3. The germline V gene encodes CDR1 SQVTM and CDR2 ANQGSEA. As DNA, the CDR3 is TGCAGCGTTGCTAGGGGTGTGAAGGATACGCAGTATTTT. Translation gives CSVARGVKDTQYF.

This clonotype was seen only a few times. Here the CDR3 reads CASSLWGEGDQPQHF. As DNA, the CDR3 is TGCGCCAGCAGCTTGTGGGGGGAAGGCGATCAGCCCCAGCATTTT. The chain joins TRBV5-1 to TRBJ1-5; D is perhaps TRBD1 (5 bases). Per germline, CDR1 SGHRS and CDR2 YFSETQ. The CDR3 contains 15 residues. Trimming took 1 base from V and 5 from J, leaving 13 bases between them.

At least ten counts were recorded for this clonotype. This sequence joins TRBV6-1 and TRBJ2-5, with 15 positions matching TRBD2. The V gene end was trimmed by 5 bases and the J gene end by 5 bases; junction bases not matched to a gene: 6. Per the germline V gene, CDR1 is MNHNS and CDR2 is SASEGT. The CDR3 sequence is 16 residues long. The CDR3 reads CASSYGGTSGRETQYF. The CDR3 DNA reads TGTGCCAGCAGTTACGGGGGGACTAGCGGGAGGGAGACCCAGTACTTC.

This clonotype was counted a few times. Being one base from a much bigger clone, this may be a read error. This chain uses TRBV28 with TRBJ2-1, with 7 nucleotides matching TRBD2. Germline V gives CDR1 MDHEN, CDR2 SYDVKM. The CDR3 consists of 14 residues. The CDR3 protein is CASIGGGSYNGQFF. The CDR3 nucleotides read TGTGCCAGCATCGGCGGGGGTTCCTACAATGGGCAGTTCTTC.

The V gene is TRBV20-1, the J gene TRBJ2-2, with D possibly called TRBD1 or TRBD2 (5 bases each). Germline V gene data show CDR1 as DFQATT and CDR2 as SNEGSKA (reference sequence). The CDR3 is 15 amino acids. V was trimmed by 5 bases and J by 0 bases, leaving 13 bases between them. Here the CDR3 DNA reads TGCAGTGCTGGGGACGCAACAACGAACACCGGGGAGCTGTTTTTT. It codes for CSAGDATTNTGELFF.

V and J are TRBV6-1 and TRBJ2-5, with unresolved D. Germline V gene data show CDR1 as MNHNS and CDR2 as SASEGT. V lost 4 bases and J 8 bases, leaving 20 bases between the germline ends. CDR3 length equals 15 residues. This chain's CDR3 is CASSVGVGRVETQYF. The CDR3 nucleotides are TGTGCCAGCAGTGTTGGGGTCGGCCGAGTAGAAACCCAGTACTTC.

This clonotype came up a few times. The chain recombines TRBV2 with TRBJ2-5; D remains ambiguous. CDR1 is SNHLY and CDR2 is FYNNEI in the germline V gene. V was shortened by 8 bases and J by 4 bases, with 11 bases between the two germline ends. The CDR3 totals 12 residues. The CDR3 spells CASRLMLETQYF. CDR3 in DNA: TGTGCCAGCCGACTGATGCTAGAGACCCAGTACTTC.

This clonotype was found a few times. This may come from a read error, since a much larger clone is one base off. J is TRBJ2-5 and V is TRBV3-1; 8 positions match TRBD2. Germline CDR1 and CDR2: LGHDT and YNNKEL (reference sequence). The CDR3 runs 15 residues. In DNA, the CDR3 is TGTGTCAGCAGCCAACCGGGAGGGCCGCAAGAGACCCAGTACTTC. Protein sequence: CVSSQPGGPQETQYF.

The rearrangement joins TRBV6-6 to TRBJ2-7; TRBD2 agrees at 15 bases. With 2 bases clipped from V and 0 bases from J, the junction kept 8 bases outside the gene matches. The CDR3 has 19 amino acids. CDR1 and CDR2 (germline): MNHNY, SVGAGI (reference sequence). CDR3 bases: TGTGCCAGCAGTTACGGTCGGGGACTAGCGGGAGGAAGCTCCTACGAGCAGTACTTC. It yields the protein CASSYGRGLAGGSSYEQYF.

The rearrangement uses TRBV2 and TRBJ2-2; 15 bases are a match to TRBD2. Germline values: CDR1 SNHLY, CDR2 FYNNEI. There are 19 residues in the CDR3. V lost 4 bases to trimming and J lost 5 bases; unmatched junction nucleotides: 11. CDR3 nucleotide sequence: TGTGCCAGCAGTGTCTCCGGGACTAGCGGGAGGTTTTATACCGGGGAGCTGTTTTTT. It is translated as CASSVSGTSGRFYTGELFF.

The chain combines TRBV6-1 with TRBJ2-7; D possibly matches TRBD1 or TRBD2 (5 bases each). CDR3 length: 14 residues. V lost 7 bases and J lost 3, with 16 bases in between. Germline V lookup: CDR1 MNHNS, CDR2 SASEGT. CDR3 sequence reads: CASTPGRNFYEQYF. The CDR3 region has the DNA TGTGCCAGCACCCCGGGACGTAACTTCTACGAGCAGTACTTC.

This clonotype has just a few counts. The chain joins TRBV28 to TRBJ2-6; 11 bases are shared with TRBD1. This CDR3 is built from 17 residues. V shed 5 bases, J shed 0 bases, and the junction held 3 bases outside the gene matches. The germline V gene has CDR1 MDHEN and CDR2 SYDVKM. CDR3 coding DNA: TGTGCCAGCAGTCCCGGGACAGGGGGCTCTGGGGCCAACGTCCTGACTTTC. Encoded protein: CASSPGTGGSGANVLTF.

The rearrangement links TRBV28 to TRBJ2-2; possible D gene TRBD2, 6 bases. This CDR3 has 16 amino acids. Germline-derived CDR1 and CDR2 are MDHEN and SYDVKM. V was clipped by 2 bases and J by 6 bases, with 16 bases between them. The CDR3 DNA reads TGTGCCAGCAGTTTAGTAGGAGGGCCTCCCGCCGGGGAGCTGTTTTTT. This gives the protein CASSLVGGPPAGELFF. The full variable domain, in which reference TRBV28 and TRBJ2-2 provide the parts outside the CDR3, is DVKVTQSSRYLVKRTGEKVFLECVQDMDHENMFWYRQDPGLGLRLIYFSYDVKMKEKGDIPEGYSVSREKKERFSLILESASTNQTSMYLCASSLVGGPPAGELFFGEGSRLTVL.

This chain links TRBV19 with TRBJ1-6; no reliable D call. The CDR3 spans 17 residues. The V gene lost 6 bases and the J gene lost 4 bases, with 19 bases spanning the gap. Per the germline V gene, CDR1 is LNHDA and CDR2 is SQIVND (reference sequence). The CDR3 region is CASSPVGGRFYNSPLHF. The CDR3 coding sequence is TGTGCCAGTAGCCCGGTCGGCGGGAGGTTTTATAATTCACCCCTCCACTTT.

The rearrangement links TRBV6-1 to TRBJ2-7, with a tentative D call TRBD1 (5 bases). Trimming pared 6 bases from V and 0 bases from J, leaving 6 bases between. The V gene's germline CDR1 is MNHNS and CDR2 SASEGT. This CDR3 spans 12 amino acids. The CDR3 DNA sequence: TGTGCCAGCAGGGACACCTCCTACGAGCAGTACTTC. As protein: CASRDTSYEQYF.

The chain couples TRBV6-2 or TRBV6-3 to TRBJ2-3; D gene ambiguous. Germline loops: CDR1 MNHEY, CDR2 SVGEGT. The CDR3 covers 13 residues. The V end lost 0 bases, the J end lost 2 bases, and 3 bases lay between the germline ends. CDR3 residues: CASSYSDTDTQYF. The CDR3 DNA follows: TGTGCCAGCAGTTACTCGGACACAGATACGCAGTATTTT.

The chain recombines TRBV28 with TRBJ2-5, with D possibly matching TRBD2 (6 bases). This CDR3 is built from 12 residues. With 6 bases removed from V and 5 bases from J, the gap between germline ends came to 10 bases. Germline CDR1 is MDHEN and CDR2 is SYDVKM. For the CDR3, the DNA is TGTGCCAGCAGCCGGACTACGGAGACCCAGTACTTC. Its translation is CASSRTTETQYF.

This clonotype was counted only a few times. The rearrangement joins TRBV9 to TRBJ1-2; 9 nucleotides line up with TRBD1. Germline CDR1 SGDLS, CDR2 YYNGEE. V trimming: 4 bases; J trimming: 4 bases; junction bases outside the gene matches: 8. This CDR3 region has 15 residues. The CDR3 DNA sequence: TGTGCCAGCAGCTTGACCGGGACAGGGCCCTATGGCTACACCTTC. Its translation is CASSLTGTGPYGYTF.

This clonotype showed up many times. The chain recombines TRBV15 with TRBJ2-3; 7 bases align to TRBD1. V dropped 5 bases and J dropped 6; count of bases not matched to a gene: 8. Germline CDR1 reads LNHNV; CDR2 reads YYDKDF (reference sequence). The CDR3 loop spans 14 amino acids. The CDR3 region is CATSLGTVEDTQYF. DNA of the CDR3: TGTGCCACCAGCCTAGGGACAGTGGAGGATACGCAGTATTTT.

This clonotype was counted ten times or more. The chain combines TRBV7-8 with TRBJ2-3, with 7 positions matching TRBD2. Germline V gene data show CDR1 as SGHVS and CDR2 as FQNEAQ. This CDR3 spans 14 amino acids. With V trimmed by 5 bases and J by 6 bases, 8 bases remained unmatched. This chain's CDR3 is CASSPRDYQDTQYF. In nucleotides, the CDR3 is TGTGCCAGCAGCCCTAGGGACTACCAGGATACGCAGTATTTT.